Each of the 11 T cell receptor beta chains below was sequenced from the same sample in a study of T cells in Graves' hyperthyroidism and ophthalmopathy. Amplification of TCR beta CDR3 regions was performed using RNA transcripts as template. TCR CDR3 underwent first-round RT-PCR with the HTBI primer set. MiXCR was run by TCRdb on the multiplex PCR reads, yielding one entry per CDR3 protein. The sample has about half a million distinct CDR3 sequences, 24% seen once. Sequencing was done on a sample of blood. All receptors come from a woman in her thirties with Graves' ophthalmopathy.

This clonotype has at least ten counts. The rearrangement uses TRBV30 and TRBJ1-1; no clear D. The germline V gene has CDR1 GTSNPN and CDR2 SVGIG (reference sequence). Trimming pared 2 bases from V and 7 bases from J, leaving 8 bases between. This CDR3 comprises 11 residues. CDR3 nucleotides: TGTGCCTGGAGTCAGTATGGTGAAGCTTTCTTT. Translation gives CAWSQYGEAFF.

This clonotype was counted many times. The chain is built from TRBV12-3 or TRBV12-4 and TRBJ1-5, with D possibly TRBD1 on 5 matching bases. V was shortened by 3 bases and J by 4 bases, with 7 bases between the two germline ends. This CDR3 region has 13 residues. The CDR3 DNA follows: TGTGCCAGCAGTTTCGGGGGGAATCAGCCCCAGCATTTT. This encodes CASSFGGNQPQHF.

This clonotype was picked up a small number of times. The rearrangement joins TRBV19 to TRBJ2-5; D may be TRBD1 or TRBD2 (5 bases each). CDR1 is LNHDA and CDR2 is SQIVND in the germline V gene (reference sequence). V was shortened by 8 bases and J by 6 bases, with 10 bases between the two germline ends. The CDR3 has 11 residues. The CDR3 coding sequence is TGTGCCAGTGCCGGGGCGCAGACCCAGTACTTC. Amino acid sequence: CASAGAQTQYF.

In the case of this clonotype: A much larger clone differs by one base, so this may be a read error. The V call is TRBV30, the J call TRBJ2-2; D might be TRBD2 (5 bases). The V gene's germline CDR1 is GTSNPN and CDR2 SVGIG (reference sequence). The CDR3 has 11 residues. Written as DNA, the CDR3 is TGTGCCTGGCGTTACACCGGGGAGCTGTTGTTT. Its translation: CAWRYTGELLF.

V usage is TRBV6-1 and J usage is TRBJ2-7; 9 bases match TRBD1. Trimming cost V 5 bases and J 2 bases; bases outside gene matches: 7. This CDR3 region has 15 residues. Germline CDR1 reads MNHNS; CDR2 reads SASEGT. The CDR3, as DNA: TGTGCCAGCAGTCGAGAGGGACAGGGTCCCTACGAGCAGTACTTC. It yields the protein CASSREGQGPYEQYF.

This clonotype was seen at least ten times. This chain uses TRBV7-2 with TRBJ2-5; TRBD2 matches 10 bases. This CDR3 contains 17 residues. The J segment lost 1 base and the V segment lost 3 bases, leaving 8 bases of the junction unmatched. Germline lookup yields CDR1 SGHTA and CDR2 FQGNSA. In DNA, the CDR3 is TGTGCCAGCAGCTTCGCGCCTAGCGGGGGAATCCAAGAGACCCAGTACTTC. Residues: CASSFAPSGGIQETQYF.

The chain recombines TRBV11-2 with TRBJ1-3, with D unresolved. Germline CDR1 and CDR2: SGHAT and FQNNGV. CDR3 length equals 16 residues. The V end was cut by 5 bases, the J end by 0 bases, with 14 bases between. The CDR3 reads CASSVDGGSSGNTIYF. CDR3 coding DNA: TGTGCCAGCAGCGTGGACGGCGGGAGCTCTGGAAACACCATATATTTT.

This rearrangement joins TRBV7-6 to TRBJ1-3; tentative D call: TRBD1 (6 bases). V shed 5 bases and J shed 4 bases, with 12 bases lying between them. The CDR3 totals 14 residues. Per the germline V gene, CDR1 is SGHVS and CDR2 is FNYEAQ. DNA of the CDR3: TGTGCCAGCAGCCCTACAGGGATCGGAAACACCATATATTTT. Translating gives CASSPTGIGNTIYF.

This clonotype was detected a few times. The V gene is TRBV6-1, the J gene TRBJ1-2; 7 nucleotides agree with TRBD1. Germline V lookup: CDR1 MNHNS, CDR2 SASEGT. This CDR3 is built from 13 residues. V gave up 1 base and J gave up 6 bases; unmatched junction bases: 2. The CDR3 spells CASSEEGAHGYTF. The CDR3 bases are TGTGCCAGCAGTGAAGAGGGGGCGCATGGCTACACCTTC.

The J gene is TRBJ1-2, the V gene TRBV4-3; D gene ambiguous. Trimming took off 0 bases at V and 4 bases at J, with 12 bases between the two ends. This CDR3 is built from 15 residues. The germline V gene has CDR1 LGHNA and CDR2 YSLEER. The CDR3 here is CASSQEVRGFYGYTF. CDR3 in DNA: TGCGCCAGCAGCCAAGAGGTCCGGGGTTTCTATGGCTACACCTTC.

This chain connects TRBV19 to TRBJ1-6, with D unclear. Germline V gene data show CDR1 as LNHDA and CDR2 as SQIVND (reference sequence). Deletions cut 6 bases from V and 10 bases from J, with 16 bases between. CDR3 length equals 14 residues. The CDR3 reads CASRDGEGPSPLHF. CDR3 bases: TGTGCCAGTAGGGACGGCGAAGGGCCCTCACCCCTCCACTTT.